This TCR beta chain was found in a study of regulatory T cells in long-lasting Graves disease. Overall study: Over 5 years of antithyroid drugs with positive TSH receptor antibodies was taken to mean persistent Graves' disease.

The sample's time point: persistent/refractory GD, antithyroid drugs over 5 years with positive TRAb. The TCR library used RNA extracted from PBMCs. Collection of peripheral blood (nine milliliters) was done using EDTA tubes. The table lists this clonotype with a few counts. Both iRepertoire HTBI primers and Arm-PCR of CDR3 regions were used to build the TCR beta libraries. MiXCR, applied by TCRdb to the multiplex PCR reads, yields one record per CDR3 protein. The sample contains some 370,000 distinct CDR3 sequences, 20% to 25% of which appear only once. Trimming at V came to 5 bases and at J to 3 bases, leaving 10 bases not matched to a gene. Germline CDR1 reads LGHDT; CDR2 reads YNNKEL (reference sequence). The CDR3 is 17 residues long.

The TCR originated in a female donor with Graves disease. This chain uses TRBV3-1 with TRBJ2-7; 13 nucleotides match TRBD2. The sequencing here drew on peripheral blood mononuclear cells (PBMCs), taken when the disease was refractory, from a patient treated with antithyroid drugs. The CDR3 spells CASSSGTSGMGNYEQYF. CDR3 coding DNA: TGTGCCAGCAGCTCCGGGACTAGCGGGATGGGAAACTACGAGCAGTACTTC.